This T cell receptor (beta chain) appears in the sequencing data of a study of breast tumors, draining lymph nodes, adjacent tissues. Overall study findings and caveats: Compared with basal-like, luminal-like tumors shared significantly more repertoire with nontumor tissue. Data fit most tumor T cells coming from lymph node, expanding in tumor. Compared with lymph nodes, tumors were less diverse; compared with nontumor tissue, more.

This clonotype was counted ten times or more. As yet, its antigen is unknown. Axillary draining lymph nodes of breast cancer patients supplied the node samples. TCRdb recomputed calls from the multiplex PCR reads with MiXCR, one row per CDR3 protein. The data hold 200,000 to 300,000 distinct CDR3 sequences, with about 33% observed a single time. V shed 4 bases and J shed 8 bases, with 20 bases lying between them. This CDR3 has 15 residues. The sequence came from a female donor with breast cancer. Some clones in this sample may be carry-over from other donors' samples. V is TRBV12-3 or TRBV12-4 and J is TRBJ1-2, with D tentatively TRBD1 (6 bases). Sequencing input: axillary lymph node tissue. CDR3 bases: TGTGCCAGCAGTTGGGACATCCAACTAATTAGGGGCTACACCTTC. It translates to CASSWDIQLIRGYTF.